This T cell receptor beta chain was identified in a study of radiation and T cells in renal cell carcinoma. Documented time point: blood 4 weeks post-SBRT, at nephrectomy. Treatment described: 15 Gy SBRT to primary tumor, nephrectomy 4 weeks later. After SBRT, blood was collected at 2 and 4 weeks, plus baseline. Assay used: immunoSEQ multiplex PCR; TCRdb lists only in-frame clones, some missing. Counted here are under 100,000 clones, approximately 86% occurring once; the ten biggest clones make up under 10%. General study points: From baseline, blood top tumor clonotypes peaked at 2 weeks post-radiation.

Note on this clone: No antigen is known for it.

Germline CDR1 is LNHDA and CDR2 is SQIVND (reference sequence). The V and J ends lost 6 bases and 7 bases, in that order; junction bases with no gene match: 8. The CDR3 totals 14 residues. The specimen comprised blood, sampled from a patient whose treatment included radiotherapy and nephrectomy. The chain combines TRBV19 with TRBJ2-1, with TRBD1 matching over 8 bases. This sequence was found in a man aged 50 or older with renal cell carcinoma. The CDR3 coding sequence is TGTGCCAGTAGCAACAGGGGGAAGATAAATGAGCAGTTCTTC. This encodes CASSNRGKINEQFF. Based on the CDR3 plus reference TRBV19 and TRBJ2-1, the full variable domain is DGGITQSPKYLFRKEGQNVTLSCEQNLNHDAMYWYRQDPGQGLRLIYYSQIVNDFQKGDIAEGYSVSREKKESFPLTVTSAQKNPTAFYLCASSNRGKINEQFFGPGTRLTVL.